The 21 T cell receptor beta chains in this list originate from one sample, sequenced in a study of T cells after yellow fever vaccination. TCRdb analysed the 5' RACE reads with MiXCR anew, one entry per CDR3 protein. This sample has more than 75,000 distinct CDR3 sequences, with under 9% found just once. The material sequenced was CD8+ T cells not binding an NS4B(214-222) dextramer, sorted from PBMCs, taken roughly 15 days after the first yellow fever vaccination. Source of these receptors: a man in his late teens or twenties who received the YFV17D yellow fever vaccine.

This clonotype has more than one count but fewer than ten. This sequence joins TRBV4-3 and TRBJ1-1, with D perhaps TRBD1 (5 bases). The CDR3 consists of 15 residues. V dropped 4 bases and J dropped 2 bases, with 14 bases sitting between them. CDR1 and CDR2 from the germline V gene are LGHNA and YSLEER. This chain's CDR3 is CASSRGTASNTEAFF. CDR3 nucleotide sequence: TGCGCCAGCAGCCGGGGGACGGCTAGTAACACTGAAGCTTTCTTT.

The gene calls are TRBV6-1 and TRBJ2-7, with 8 bases aligning to TRBD1. The CDR3 spans 14 residues. J gave up 3 bases and V 6 bases, and 7 bases lay outside the gene matches. Germline V gene sequence: CDR1 MNHNS, CDR2 SASEGT. The CDR3 loop is CASSPGTGHYEQYF. CDR3 nucleotides: TGTGCCAGCAGCCCCGGGACAGGCCACTACGAGCAGTACTTC.

This sequence joins TRBV27 and TRBJ1-1; the D is unclear. In germline, CDR1 is MNHEY, CDR2 SMNVEV (reference sequence). The CDR3 covers 11 residues. With 9 bases removed from V and 2 bases from J, the gap between germline ends came to 7 bases. The CDR3 DNA reads TGTGCCAGTGGCGCCAACACTGAAGCTTTCTTT. Protein: CASGANTEAFF.

Ten or more counts support this clonotype. The chain recombines TRBV6-1 with TRBJ1-6, with D hard to call. Trimming pared 4 bases from V and 9 bases from J, leaving 10 bases between. Germline assignment: CDR1 MNHNS and CDR2 SASEGT. CDR3 size: 13 residues. The CDR3 loop reads CASSVGVGSPLHF. The CDR3 bases are TGTGCCAGCAGTGTTGGGGTGGGTTCACCCCTCCACTTT.

This clonotype was seen only a few times. One end of the junction is discordant with germline, which a read error may explain. The rearrangement links TRBV6-2 or TRBV6-3 to TRBJ2-1; TRBD2 is a possible D gene (6 bases). The V gene's germline CDR1 is MNHEY and CDR2 SVGEGT. The CDR3 consists of 13 residues. The CDR3 DNA reads as TGTGCCAGCAGTTATTTCATGGGGCGGGGTGTCCTCTTC. This sequence encodes CASSYFMGRGVLF.

This clonotype has only a few counts. The rearrangement joins TRBV14 to TRBJ2-7, with 10 positions matching TRBD2. This CDR3 spans 15 amino acids. Germline CDR1 SGHDN, CDR2 FVKESK. The V and J ends lost 6 bases and 0 bases, in that order; junction bases with no gene match: 5. Here the CDR3 DNA reads TGTGCCAGCAGGAGAGCGGGGGGGCCCTCCTACGAGCAGTACTTC. Amino acids: CASRRAGGPSYEQYF.

This clonotype turned up a few times. The J gene is TRBJ2-6, the V gene TRBV7-8; D is ambiguous. The germline gives CDR1 SGHVS, CDR2 FQNEAQ. There are 14 residues in the CDR3. CDR3 region: CASGSGSGANVLTF. The CDR3 DNA sequence: TGTGCATCGGGCTCCGGCTCTGGGGCCAACGTCCTGACTTTC.

This clonotype occurred a few times. V and J are TRBV5-6 and TRBJ2-2; D might be TRBD1 (6 bases). V lost 0 bases to trimming and J lost 4 bases, with 22 bases between them. Germline V gene sequence: CDR1 SGHDT, CDR2 YYEEEE. The CDR3 runs 19 residues. CDR3 in amino acids: CASSLDRARVLIGTGELFF. The CDR3 DNA is TGTGCCAGCAGCTTGGACAGGGCCAGGGTGTTAATCGGCACCGGGGAGCTGTTTTTT.

At least ten counts were recorded for this clonotype. The gene calls are TRBV6-1 and TRBJ2-2, with 14 bases aligning to TRBD2. Per germline, CDR1 MNHNS and CDR2 SASEGT. The CDR3 totals 16 residues. The junction had 6 bases not matched to a gene; V was cut back by 6 bases and J by 6 bases. DNA for the CDR3: TGTGCCAGCAGCTTGGGACTAGCGGGGGAATCCGGGGAGCTGTTTTTT. This gives the protein CASSLGLAGESGELFF.

The chain links TRBV15 to TRBJ2-1; weak D call: TRBD1 (6 bases). The CDR3 is 17 amino acids. Deletions cut 2 bases from V and 2 bases from J, with 16 bases between. Germline V gene sequence: CDR1 LNHNV, CDR2 YYDKDF (reference sequence). CDR3 amino acids: CATSRLHLGAPYNEQFF. DNA of the CDR3: TGTGCCACCAGCAGACTCCACTTGGGGGCCCCCTACAATGAGCAGTTCTTC.

The table lists this clonotype with a few counts. The gene calls are TRBV27 and TRBJ2-7, with no clear D. The CDR3 is 13 residues long. V shed 2 bases and J shed 1 base, with 6 bases lying between them. CDR1 is MNHEY, CDR2 SMNVEV, per germline (reference sequence). In nucleotides, the CDR3 is TGTGCCAGCAGTTTAAGTAAGTCCTACGAGCAGTACTTC. Its translation is CASSLSKSYEQYF.

This clonotype was recorded a few times. This chain links TRBV5-5 with TRBJ1-4; D is unresolved. The CDR3 extends over 12 amino acids. The germline V gene encodes CDR1 SGHKS and CDR2 YYEKEE (reference sequence). Trimming cost V 4 bases and J 8 bases, with 9 bases left between them. This chain's CDR3 is CASSTVGEKLFF. The CDR3 DNA reads TGTGCCAGCAGCACCGTCGGCGAAAAACTGTTTTTT.

In this sample, this clonotype turned up a few times. The chain recombines TRBV7-6 with TRBJ2-2; possible D gene TRBD1, 6 bases. The germline V gene has CDR1 SGHVS and CDR2 FNYEAQ. The CDR3 consists of 13 residues. Trimming removed 1 base from V and 6 bases from J, with 6 bases in between. The CDR3 here is CASSLDRAGELFF. CDR3 bases: TGTGCCAGCAGCTTAGACAGGGCCGGGGAGCTGTTTTTT.

This clonotype was observed a handful of times. The chain's CDR3 is CASSLLAGYSTDTQYF. DNA of the CDR3: TGTGCCAGCAGCTTGCTTGCCGGGTATAGCACAGATACGCAGTATTTT. The chain joins TRBV5-6 to TRBJ2-3; no clear D. Trimming took 1 base from V and 0 from J, leaving 12 bases between them. The CDR3 loop spans 16 amino acids. Germline lookup yields CDR1 SGHDT and CDR2 YYEEEE.

This clonotype was detected only a few times. The CDR3 sequence: CASSLGWEKLFF. In DNA, the CDR3 is TGTGCCAGCAGCTTAGGGTGGGAAAAACTGTTTTTT. The chain has TRBV7-6 and TRBJ1-4; D call uncertain. This CDR3 is built from 12 residues. CDR1 SGHVS and CDR2 FNYEAQ come from the germline V gene. V lost 1 base, J lost 8 bases, and 5 bases lay in between.

In this sample, this clonotype turned up many times. The chain has TRBV30 and TRBJ2-3, with TRBD1 matching over 7 bases. This CDR3 is 14 amino acids long. V shed 0 bases and J 4 bases; nucleotides not matched to a gene: 4. CDR1 and CDR2 from the germline V gene are GTSNPN and SVGIG (reference sequence). CDR3 protein: CAWSVGDRADTQYF. In DNA, the CDR3 is TGTGCCTGGAGTGTAGGTGACAGGGCAGATACGCAGTATTTT.

The V call is TRBV7-9, the J call TRBJ2-1; a weak D match, TRBD2 (5 bases). CDR1 is SEHNR, CDR2 FQNEAQ, per germline (reference sequence). V lost 1 base and J lost 8, with 9 bases in between. CDR3 length: 13 amino acids. CDR3 amino acids: CASSLVTIDEQFF. The CDR3 region has the DNA TGTGCCAGCAGCTTAGTGACTATTGATGAGCAGTTCTTC.

The gene calls are TRBV27 and TRBJ2-1; D unclear. V lost 6 bases and J lost 3, with 9 bases in between. The CDR3 length is 13 residues. The germline CDR1 and CDR2 sequences are MNHEY and SMNVEV (reference sequence). CDR3 protein: CASSRTGYNEQFF. CDR3 nucleotide sequence: TGTGCCAGCAGCAGGACGGGCTACAATGAGCAGTTCTTC.

This clonotype was seen only a few times. The J gene is TRBJ1-2, the V gene TRBV6-1; a weak D match, TRBD1 (5 bases). The CDR3 has 15 residues. Germline CDR1 and CDR2: MNHNS and SASEGT. The V and J ends lost 3 bases and 2 bases respectively, with 13 bases between them. CDR3 protein: CASSDISGPNYGYTF. CDR3 sequence (DNA): TGTGCCAGCAGTGATATCTCAGGGCCGAACTATGGCTACACCTTC.

This clonotype was seen only a few times. This chain connects TRBV4-1 to TRBJ2-3; the D gene is possibly TRBD1 (6 bases). With 3 bases removed from V and 3 bases from J, the gap between germline ends came to 13 bases. Germline V gene data show CDR1 as MGHRA and CDR2 as YSYEKL. The CDR3 is made up of 15 amino acids. Here the CDR3 DNA reads TGCGCCAGCAGCCAGGTTCGAACAGGGACAGATACGCAGTATTTT. It encodes CASSQVRTGTDTQYF.

This chain uses TRBV15 with TRBJ1-2, with D possibly being TRBD1 (6 bases). The germline CDR1 and CDR2 sequences are LNHNV and YYDKDF (reference sequence). V was clipped by 3 bases and J by 1 base, with 12 bases between them. CDR3 size: 15 residues. The CDR3 loop is CATSSRTAHNYGYTF. The CDR3 DNA follows: TGTGCCACCAGCAGCAGGACAGCCCATAACTATGGCTACACCTTC.